The T cell receptor beta chain described here comes from a study of blood T cells in healthy people across ages (dated by TCRdb to 2014 to 2015). Some background on the complete study: In model experiments, roughly one uniquely barcoded TCR beta cDNA molecule per two T cells was captured by template switching. Age-related changes in TCR beta repertoire diversity were measured in the study by deep sequencing normalized with unique cDNA molecular identifiers. The donors were divided into four age groups: young (average approximately 16 years), middle-aged (approximately 39), aged (approximately 62) and long-lived (approximately 74). To avoid experimental bias, donors of different ages were randomly spread across the sequencing lanes. Using the same blood draw, the study looked at two additional independent replicas of 1 million unique cDNA reads for two donors, one aged 18 to 30 and the other aged 80 or older.

Cut back by 2 bases and 8 bases, the V and J ends lie 16 bases apart. CDR1 and CDR2 are read off the germline V gene (reference sequence) as LGHDT and YNNKEL. Counted from cysteine to phenylalanine, this CDR3 has 15 amino acids. Only CDR3 DNA is held: 45 bases, read in frame from base 1. The library was obtained by 5' RACE. This sample was sequenced with an Illumina HiSeq 2500. A second roughly 6 to 12 cycle PCR used a sample-barcoded 5' primer and a J-beta primer mix. A unique molecular identifier was introduced onto each TCR beta cDNA molecule by a template-switch 5' adaptor carrying 12 random nucleotides. At least 2.5 million CDR3-containing paired-end reads were obtained from each sample. The Mint cDNA synthesis kit, primed by a TRBC-specific oligonucleotide, was used to synthesize first-strand cDNA from all RNA. All cDNA was treated with uracil-DNA glycosylase and then went through a first 18-cycle PCR with the universal primers M1SS and BC2_uni_R. Per the authors' processing: For normalization, 1 million high-quality reads, each with a distinct molecular identifier, were randomly selected from each sample. Instead of being binned into consensus sequences, reads that shared molecular identifiers were thrown out. CDR3 identification, clonotype clustering and error correction used MiTCR with a Q25 quality threshold and the strictest error-elimination algorithm. Lower-bound total TCR beta diversity was estimated with a nonparametric unseen species model using Euler transformation. TCRdb ran its own pipeline on the public reads, namely fastp trimming at Q25 and MiXCR clone calling, and kept in-frame beta chains. For every CDR3 protein sequence, its rows merge into one entry that carries the most common genes and DNA. These V and J calls originate from TCRdb's pipeline instead of the authors' own analysis. Within this sample are 710,000 or so distinct CDR3 sequences, with 20% to 25% of them counted one time only. The top ten clones comprise 20% to 25% of the sample.

The donors were 40 or so Caucasian individuals from Russia, aged 6 to 90 years, who were systemically healthy. Each donor gave ten milliliters of peripheral blood, collected into EDTA-treated Vacutainer tubes. Ficoll-Paque density-gradient centrifugation was used to isolate PBMCs, with at least 6 million per sample. Total RNA, at least 6 micrograms per sample, was extracted from PBMCs with Trizol reagent. For every donor, an aliquot of PBMCs went through flow cytometry to measure the percentages of naive CD45RAhigh/CD27high T cells. General study outcomes and caveats: Total diversity estimates from one million sequenced T cells were considered lower bounds and underestimates. Donor CMV infection status was unknown, potentially confounding age-related changes in expanded clonotypes. Compared with the aged group, more naive CD4+ T cells, fewer expanded clones and increased TCR diversity were shown by the long-lived group, suggesting age selection. There was a strong correlation between observed TCR beta diversity and the percentage of naive T cells measured by flow cytometry. Since profiling was done on bulk unsorted PBMCs, naive and antigen-experienced compartments could not be conclusively compared. As age increased, observed TCR beta diversity per million T cells dropped in a roughly linear way, and a significant reduction was already evident by age 40.

This clonotype has only one observation. What this receptor recognizes is not known. No much larger clonotype is one base removed from it; base qualities were not supplied. One read gives only weak evidence. This receptor chain uses TRBV3-1 and TRBJ2-1; the D segment could be TRBD1, given 5 matching bases. Sequencing used blood. The clonotype was recovered from a man between 65 and 80 years old in good health. CDR3 loop: CASSQKGQLTDEQFF. The DNA sequence is as follows: TGTGCCAGCAGCCAAAAAGGACAACTAACGGATGAGCAGTTCTTC.